This T cell receptor (beta chain) was identified in a study of blood T cell repertoires in COVID-19. Overall study context: The samples span acute and convalescent COVID-19 from the United States, Italy and Spain.

The repertoire was sequenced with immunoSEQ multiplex PCR; TCRdb's copy has only in-frame clones and lacks some. The sample has about 110,000 clones; approximately 91% are singletons. V lost 5 bases to trimming and J lost 8 bases; unmatched junction nucleotides: 5. The length of the CDR3 is 13 residues. The germline V gene encodes CDR1 LNHNV and CDR2 YYDKDF (reference sequence). The chain employs TRBV15 and TRBJ2-1; TRBD2 matches 8 bases. Material: peripheral blood. This TCR came from an older woman who had recovered from COVID-19. The CDR3 loop reads CATSLAGFDEQFF. The CDR3 coding sequence is TGTGCCACCAGCTTAGCGGGGTTCGATGAGCAGTTCTTC. The full variable domain, in which reference TRBV15 and TRBJ2-1 provide the parts outside the CDR3, is DAMVIQNPRYQVTQFGKPVTLSCSQTLNHNVMYWYQQKSSQAPKLLFHYYDKDFNNEADTPDNFQSRRPNTSFCFLDIRSPGLGDTAMYLCATSLAGFDEQFFGPGTRLTVL.